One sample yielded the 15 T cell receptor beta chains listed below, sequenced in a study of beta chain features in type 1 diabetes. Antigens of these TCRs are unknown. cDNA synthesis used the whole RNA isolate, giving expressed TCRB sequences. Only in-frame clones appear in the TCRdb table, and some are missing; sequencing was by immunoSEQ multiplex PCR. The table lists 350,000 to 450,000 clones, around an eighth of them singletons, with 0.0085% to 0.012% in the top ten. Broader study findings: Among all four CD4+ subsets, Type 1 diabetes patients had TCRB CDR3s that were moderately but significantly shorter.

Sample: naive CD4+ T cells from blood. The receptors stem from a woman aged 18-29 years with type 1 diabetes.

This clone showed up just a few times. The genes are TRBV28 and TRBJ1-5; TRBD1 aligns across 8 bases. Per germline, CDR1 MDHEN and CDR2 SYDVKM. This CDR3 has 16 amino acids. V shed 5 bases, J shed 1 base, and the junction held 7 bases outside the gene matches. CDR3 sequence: CASSLRTGKSNQPQHF. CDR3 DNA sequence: TGTGCCAGCAGTCTTCGGACAGGGAAAAGCAATCAGCCCCAGCATTTT.

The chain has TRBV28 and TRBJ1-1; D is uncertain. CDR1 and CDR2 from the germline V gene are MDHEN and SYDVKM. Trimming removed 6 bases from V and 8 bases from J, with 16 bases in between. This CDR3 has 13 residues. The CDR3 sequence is CASSPRERAEAFF. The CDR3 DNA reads TGTGCCAGCAGCCCACGTGAGCGAGCGGAAGCTTTCTTT.

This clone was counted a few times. CDR3 loop: CASSGSGSYGYTF. The CDR3 nucleotides read TGTGCCAGCAGCGGCTCAGGGTCCTATGGCTACACCTTC. The chain links TRBV6-5 to TRBJ1-2; TRBD1 might be the D (5 bases). V shed 6 bases and J shed 4 bases, with 12 bases lying between them. Germline V CDR1 and CDR2: MNHEY, SVGAGI. This CDR3 region has 13 residues.

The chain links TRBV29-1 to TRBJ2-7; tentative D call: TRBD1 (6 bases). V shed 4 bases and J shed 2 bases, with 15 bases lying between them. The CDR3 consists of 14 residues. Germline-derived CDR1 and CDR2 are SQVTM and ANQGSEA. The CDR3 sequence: CSVAYRDGAYEQYF. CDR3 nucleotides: TGCAGCGTTGCTTACAGGGATGGAGCCTACGAGCAGTACTTC.

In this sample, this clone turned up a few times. The CDR3 region has the DNA TGTGCCAGCAGTACACCGGGACTTATTTATGAGCAGTTCTTC. It codes for CASSTPGLIYEQFF. The genes are TRBV25-1 and TRBJ2-1; maybe TRBD2 (6 bases). Germline CDR1 is MGHDK and CDR2 is SYGVNS. V was cut by 5 bases and J by 8 bases, with 16 bases left in between. This CDR3 is 14 amino acids long.

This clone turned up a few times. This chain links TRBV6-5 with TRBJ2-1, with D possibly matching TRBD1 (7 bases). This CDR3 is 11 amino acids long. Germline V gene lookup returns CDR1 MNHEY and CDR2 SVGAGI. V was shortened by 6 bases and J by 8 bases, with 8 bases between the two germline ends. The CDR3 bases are TGTGCCAGCAGCAGGGGGGATGAGCAGTTCTTC. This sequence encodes CASSRGDEQFF.

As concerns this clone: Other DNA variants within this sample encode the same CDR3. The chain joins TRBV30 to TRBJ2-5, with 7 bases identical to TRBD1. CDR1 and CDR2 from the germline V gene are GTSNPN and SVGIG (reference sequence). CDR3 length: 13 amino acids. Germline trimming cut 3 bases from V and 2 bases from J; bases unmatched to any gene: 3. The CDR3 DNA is TGTGCCTGGAGGGGCAGGGGGCAAGAGACCCAGTACTTC. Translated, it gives CAWRGRGQETQYF.

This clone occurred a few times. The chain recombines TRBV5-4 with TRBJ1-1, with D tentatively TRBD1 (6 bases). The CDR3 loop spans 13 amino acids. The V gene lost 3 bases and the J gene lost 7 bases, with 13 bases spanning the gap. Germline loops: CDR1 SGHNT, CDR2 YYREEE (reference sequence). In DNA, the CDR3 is TGTGCCAGCAGCTCATGGGGGCAGGGTGAAGCTTTCTTT. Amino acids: CASSSWGQGEAFF.

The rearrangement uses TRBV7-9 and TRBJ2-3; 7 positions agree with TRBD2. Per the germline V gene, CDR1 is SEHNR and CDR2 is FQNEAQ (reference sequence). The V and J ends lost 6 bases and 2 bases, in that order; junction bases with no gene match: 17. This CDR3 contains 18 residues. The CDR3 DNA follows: TGTGCCAGCAGTCAAAATGCCCTCCGACTAGCCAACACAGATACGCAGTATTTT. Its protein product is CASSQNALRLANTDTQYF.

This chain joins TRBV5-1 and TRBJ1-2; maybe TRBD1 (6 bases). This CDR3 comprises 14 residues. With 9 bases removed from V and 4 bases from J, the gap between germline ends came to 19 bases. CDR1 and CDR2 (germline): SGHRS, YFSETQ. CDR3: CAIQTETGSYGYTF. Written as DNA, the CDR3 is TGCGCCATCCAAACCGAAACAGGGTCCTATGGCTACACCTTC.

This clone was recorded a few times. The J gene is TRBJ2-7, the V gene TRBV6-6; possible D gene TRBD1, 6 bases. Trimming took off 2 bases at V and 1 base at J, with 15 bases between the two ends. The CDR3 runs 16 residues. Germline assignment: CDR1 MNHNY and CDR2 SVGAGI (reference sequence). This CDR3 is CASSYPQGLRSYEQYF. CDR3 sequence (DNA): TGTGCCAGCAGTTACCCCCAGGGGCTCCGGTCCTACGAGCAGTACTTC.

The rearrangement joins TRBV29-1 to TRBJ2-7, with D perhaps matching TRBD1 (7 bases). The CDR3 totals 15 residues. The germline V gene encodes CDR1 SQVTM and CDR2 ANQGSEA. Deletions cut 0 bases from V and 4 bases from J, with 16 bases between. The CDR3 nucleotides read TGCAGCGTTGAAGACCGGGGGACAGTGGCTTACGAGCAGTACTTC. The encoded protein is CSVEDRGTVAYEQYF.

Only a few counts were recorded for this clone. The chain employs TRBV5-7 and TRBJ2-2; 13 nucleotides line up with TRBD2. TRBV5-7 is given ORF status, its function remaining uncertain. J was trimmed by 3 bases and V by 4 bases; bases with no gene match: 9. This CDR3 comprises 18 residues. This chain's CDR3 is CASSRRLAGGLYTGELFF. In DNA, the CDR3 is TGTGCCAGCAGCCGTCGACTAGCGGGAGGTCTTTACACCGGGGAGCTGTTTTTT.

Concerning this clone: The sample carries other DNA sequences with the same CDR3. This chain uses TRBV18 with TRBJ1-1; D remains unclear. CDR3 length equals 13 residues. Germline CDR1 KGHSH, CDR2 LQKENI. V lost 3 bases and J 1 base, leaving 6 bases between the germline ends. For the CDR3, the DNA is TGTGCCAGCTCACCGAGTGGGAACACTGAAGCTTTCTTT. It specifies CASSPSGNTEAFF.

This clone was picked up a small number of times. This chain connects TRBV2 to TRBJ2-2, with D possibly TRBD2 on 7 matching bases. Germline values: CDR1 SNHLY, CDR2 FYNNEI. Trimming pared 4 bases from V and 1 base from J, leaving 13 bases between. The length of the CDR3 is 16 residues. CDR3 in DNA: TGTGCCAGCAGTGGGGAGGGACATTGGAACACCGGGGAGCTGTTTTTT. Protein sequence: CASSGEGHWNTGELFF.